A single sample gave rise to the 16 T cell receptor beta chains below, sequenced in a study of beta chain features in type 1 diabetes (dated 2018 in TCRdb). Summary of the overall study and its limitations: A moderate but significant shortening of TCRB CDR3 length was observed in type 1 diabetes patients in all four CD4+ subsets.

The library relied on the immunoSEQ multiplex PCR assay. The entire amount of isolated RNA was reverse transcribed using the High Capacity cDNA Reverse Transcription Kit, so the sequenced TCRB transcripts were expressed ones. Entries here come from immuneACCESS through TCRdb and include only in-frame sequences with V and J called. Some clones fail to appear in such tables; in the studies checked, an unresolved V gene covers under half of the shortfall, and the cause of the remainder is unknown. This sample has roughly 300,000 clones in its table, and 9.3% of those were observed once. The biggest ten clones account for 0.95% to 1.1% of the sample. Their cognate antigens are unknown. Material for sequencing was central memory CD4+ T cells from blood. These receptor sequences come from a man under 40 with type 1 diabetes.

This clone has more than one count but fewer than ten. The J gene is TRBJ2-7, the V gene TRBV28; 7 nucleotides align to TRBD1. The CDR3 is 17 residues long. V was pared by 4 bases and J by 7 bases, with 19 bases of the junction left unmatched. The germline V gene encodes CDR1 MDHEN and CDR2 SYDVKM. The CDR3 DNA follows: TGTGCCAGCAGTTCACCCGGGACAGTTGCTGATTTGTATGAGCAGTACTTC. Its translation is CASSSPGTVADLYEQYF.

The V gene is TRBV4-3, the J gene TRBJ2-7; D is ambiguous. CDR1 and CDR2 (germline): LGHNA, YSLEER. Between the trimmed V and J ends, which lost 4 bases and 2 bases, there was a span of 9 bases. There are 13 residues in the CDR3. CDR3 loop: CASSRWGTYEQYF. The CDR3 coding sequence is TGCGCCAGCAGCCGATGGGGTACCTACGAGCAGTACTTC.

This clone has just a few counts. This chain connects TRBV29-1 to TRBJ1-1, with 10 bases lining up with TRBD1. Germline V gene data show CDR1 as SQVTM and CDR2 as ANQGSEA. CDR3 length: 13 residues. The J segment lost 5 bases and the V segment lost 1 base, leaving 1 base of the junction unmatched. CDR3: CSVEAGQGTEAFF. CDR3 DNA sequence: TGCAGCGTTGAAGCGGGACAGGGGACTGAAGCTTTCTTT.

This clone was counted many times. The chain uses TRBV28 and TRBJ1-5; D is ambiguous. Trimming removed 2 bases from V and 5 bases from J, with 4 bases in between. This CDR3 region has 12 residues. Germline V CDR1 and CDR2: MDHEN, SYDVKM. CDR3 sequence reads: CASSLEDQPQHF. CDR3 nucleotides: TGTGCCAGCAGTTTAGAGGATCAGCCCCAGCATTTT.

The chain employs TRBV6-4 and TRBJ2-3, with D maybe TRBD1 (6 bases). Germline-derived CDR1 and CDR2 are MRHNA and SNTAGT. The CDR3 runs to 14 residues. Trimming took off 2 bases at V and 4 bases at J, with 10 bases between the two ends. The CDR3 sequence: CASSDQGLADTQYF. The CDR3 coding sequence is TGTGCCAGCAGTGACCAGGGGCTCGCAGATACGCAGTATTTT.

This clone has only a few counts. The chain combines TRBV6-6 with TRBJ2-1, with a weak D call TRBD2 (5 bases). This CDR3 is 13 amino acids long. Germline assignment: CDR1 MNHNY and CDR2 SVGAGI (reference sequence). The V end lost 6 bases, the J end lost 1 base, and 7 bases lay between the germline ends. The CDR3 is CASRGGSYNEQFF. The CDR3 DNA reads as TGTGCCAGCAGGGGCGGGTCCTACAATGAGCAGTTCTTC.

The CDR3 protein is CASSFPLAGYSTDTQYF. CDR3 DNA: TGTGCCAGCAGCTTTCCACTGGCCGGATATAGCACAGATACGCAGTATTTT. The chain uses TRBV7-9 and TRBJ2-3; D not certain. The CDR3 length is 17 residues. Between the trimmed V and J ends, which lost 3 bases and 0 bases, there was a span of 16 bases. From germline, CDR1 is SEHNR and CDR2 FQNEAQ (reference sequence).

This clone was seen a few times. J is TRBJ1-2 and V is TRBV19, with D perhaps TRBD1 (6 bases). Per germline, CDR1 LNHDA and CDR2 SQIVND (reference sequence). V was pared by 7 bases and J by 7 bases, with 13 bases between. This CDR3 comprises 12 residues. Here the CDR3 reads CASTFGRGGYTF. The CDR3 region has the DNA TGTGCCAGTACCTTCGGCAGGGGTGGCTACACCTTC.

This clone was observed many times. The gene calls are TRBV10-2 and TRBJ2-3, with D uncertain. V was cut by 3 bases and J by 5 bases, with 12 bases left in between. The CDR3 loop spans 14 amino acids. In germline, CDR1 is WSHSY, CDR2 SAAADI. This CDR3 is CASSDVGPIDTQYF. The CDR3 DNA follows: TGCGCCAGCAGTGACGTGGGTCCAATAGATACGCAGTATTTT.

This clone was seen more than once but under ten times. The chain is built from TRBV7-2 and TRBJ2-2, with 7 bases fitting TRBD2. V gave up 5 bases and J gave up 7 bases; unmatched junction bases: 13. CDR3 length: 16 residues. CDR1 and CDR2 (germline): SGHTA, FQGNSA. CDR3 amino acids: CASSNRLGGGSGELFF. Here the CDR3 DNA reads TGTGCCAGCAGCAACCGCCTGGGCGGGGGAAGCGGGGAGCTGTTTTTT.

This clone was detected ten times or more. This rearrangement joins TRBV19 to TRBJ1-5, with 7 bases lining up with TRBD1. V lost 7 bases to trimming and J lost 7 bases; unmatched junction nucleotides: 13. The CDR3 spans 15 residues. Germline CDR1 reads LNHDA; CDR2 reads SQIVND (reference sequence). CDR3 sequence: CASKTGQVGFQPQHF. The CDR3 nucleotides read TGTGCCAGTAAGACCGGACAGGTCGGATTCCAGCCCCAGCATTTT.

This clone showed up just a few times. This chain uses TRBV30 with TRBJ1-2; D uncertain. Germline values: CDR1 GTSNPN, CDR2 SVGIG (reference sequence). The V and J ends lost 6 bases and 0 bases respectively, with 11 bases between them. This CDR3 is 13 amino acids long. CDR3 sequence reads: CACQARTNYGYTF. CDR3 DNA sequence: TGTGCCTGCCAAGCCAGAACTAACTATGGCTACACCTTC.

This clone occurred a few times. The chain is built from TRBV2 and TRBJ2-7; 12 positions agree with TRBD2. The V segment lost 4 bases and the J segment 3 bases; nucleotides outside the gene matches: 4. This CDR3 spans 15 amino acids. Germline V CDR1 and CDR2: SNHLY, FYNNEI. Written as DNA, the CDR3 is TGTGCCAGCAGTGGCCTGACTAGCGGGGGCTACGAGCAGTACTTC. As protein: CASSGLTSGGYEQYF.

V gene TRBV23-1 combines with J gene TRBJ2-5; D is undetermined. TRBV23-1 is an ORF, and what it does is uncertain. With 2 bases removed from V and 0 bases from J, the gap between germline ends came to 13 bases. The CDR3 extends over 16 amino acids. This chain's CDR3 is CASSQPQPPYQETQYF. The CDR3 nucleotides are TGCGCCAGCAGTCAACCCCAACCTCCGTACCAAGAGACCCAGTACTTC.

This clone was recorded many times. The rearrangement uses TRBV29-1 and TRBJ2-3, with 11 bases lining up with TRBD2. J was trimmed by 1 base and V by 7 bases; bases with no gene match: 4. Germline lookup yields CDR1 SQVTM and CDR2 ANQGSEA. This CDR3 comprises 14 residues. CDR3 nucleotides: TGCAGCGCCGGGACTAGCGGCGGCACAGATACGCAGTATTTT. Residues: CSAGTSGGTDTQYF.

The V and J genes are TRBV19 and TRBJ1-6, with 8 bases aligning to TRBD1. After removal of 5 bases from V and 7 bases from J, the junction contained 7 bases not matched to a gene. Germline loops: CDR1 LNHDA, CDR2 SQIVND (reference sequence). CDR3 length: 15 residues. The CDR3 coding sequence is TGTGCCAGTAGTTTCACCCGGGACAGGAATTCACCCCTCCACTTT. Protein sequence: CASSFTRDRNSPLHF.